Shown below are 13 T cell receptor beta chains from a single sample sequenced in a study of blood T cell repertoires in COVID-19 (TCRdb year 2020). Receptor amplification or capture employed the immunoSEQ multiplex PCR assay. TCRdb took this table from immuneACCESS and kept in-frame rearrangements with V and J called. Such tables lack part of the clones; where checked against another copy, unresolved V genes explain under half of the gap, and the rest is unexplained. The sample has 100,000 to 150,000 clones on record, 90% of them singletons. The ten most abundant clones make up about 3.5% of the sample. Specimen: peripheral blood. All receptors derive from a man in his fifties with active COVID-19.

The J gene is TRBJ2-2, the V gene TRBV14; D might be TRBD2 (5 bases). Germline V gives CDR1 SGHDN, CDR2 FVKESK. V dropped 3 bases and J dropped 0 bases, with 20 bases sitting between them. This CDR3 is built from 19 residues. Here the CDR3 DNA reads TGTGCCAGCAGCCATATCGGGAAGCCTTCTAGGGCGAACACCGGGGAGCTGTTTTTT. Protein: CASSHIGKPSRANTGELFF. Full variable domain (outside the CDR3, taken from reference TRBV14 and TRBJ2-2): EAGVTQFPSHSVIEKGQTVTLRCDPISGHDNLYWYRRVMGKEIKFLLHFVKESKQDESGMPNNRFLAERTGGTYSTLKVQPAELEDSGVYFCASSHIGKPSRANTGELFFGEGSRLTVL.

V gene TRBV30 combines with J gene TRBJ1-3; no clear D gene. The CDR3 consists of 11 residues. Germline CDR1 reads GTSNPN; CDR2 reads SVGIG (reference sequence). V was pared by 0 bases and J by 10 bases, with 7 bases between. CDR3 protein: CAWSVPRTIYF. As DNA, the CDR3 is TGTGCCTGGAGTGTACCCCGGACCATATATTTT.

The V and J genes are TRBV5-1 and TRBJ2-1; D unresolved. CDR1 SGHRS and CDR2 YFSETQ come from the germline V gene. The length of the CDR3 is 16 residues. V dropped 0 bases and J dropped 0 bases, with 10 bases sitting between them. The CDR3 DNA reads TGCGCCAGCAGCTTGGCACAGCCGTCCTCCTACAATGAGCAGTTCTTC. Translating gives CASSLAQPSSYNEQFF.

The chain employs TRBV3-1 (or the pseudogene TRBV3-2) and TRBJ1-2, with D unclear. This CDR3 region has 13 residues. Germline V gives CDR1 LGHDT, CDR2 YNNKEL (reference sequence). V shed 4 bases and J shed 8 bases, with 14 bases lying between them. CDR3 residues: CASSPDGNRGYTF. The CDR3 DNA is TGTGCCAGCAGCCCGGACGGGAACCGGGGCTACACCTTC.

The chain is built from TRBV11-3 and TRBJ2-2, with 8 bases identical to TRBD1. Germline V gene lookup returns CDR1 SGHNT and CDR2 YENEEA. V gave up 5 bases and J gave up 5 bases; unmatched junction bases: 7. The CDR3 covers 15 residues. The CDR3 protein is CASSPRTGPTGELFF. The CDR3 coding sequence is TGTGCCAGCAGCCCAAGGACAGGGCCTACCGGGGAGCTGTTTTTT.

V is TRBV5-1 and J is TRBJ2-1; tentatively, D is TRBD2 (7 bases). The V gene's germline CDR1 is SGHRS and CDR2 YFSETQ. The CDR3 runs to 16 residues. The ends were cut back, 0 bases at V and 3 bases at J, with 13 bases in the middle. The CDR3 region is CASSLGGGRVYNEQFF. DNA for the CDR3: TGCGCCAGCAGCTTGGGGGGGGGCCGTGTCTACAATGAGCAGTTCTTC. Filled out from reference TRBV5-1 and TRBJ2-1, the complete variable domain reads KAGVTQTPRYLIKTRGQQVTLSCSPISGHRSVSWYQQTPGQGLQFLFEYFSETQRNKGNFPGRFSGRQFSNSRSEMNVSTLELGDSALYLCASSLGGGRVYNEQFFGPGTRLTVL.

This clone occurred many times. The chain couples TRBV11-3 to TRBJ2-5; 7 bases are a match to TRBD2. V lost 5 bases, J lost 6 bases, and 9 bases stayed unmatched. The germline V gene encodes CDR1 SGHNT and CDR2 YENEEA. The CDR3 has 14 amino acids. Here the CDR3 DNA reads TGTGCCAGCAGCCCCGGGACTACGGAGAAGACCCAGTACTTC. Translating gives CASSPGTTEKTQYF.

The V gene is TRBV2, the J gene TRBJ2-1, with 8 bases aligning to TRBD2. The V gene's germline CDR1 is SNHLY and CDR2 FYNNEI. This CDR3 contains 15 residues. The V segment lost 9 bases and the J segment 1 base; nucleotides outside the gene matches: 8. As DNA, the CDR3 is TGTGCCAGTCTTCCGGGACTAGGATCCTACAATGAGCAGTTCTTC. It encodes CASLPGLGSYNEQFF.

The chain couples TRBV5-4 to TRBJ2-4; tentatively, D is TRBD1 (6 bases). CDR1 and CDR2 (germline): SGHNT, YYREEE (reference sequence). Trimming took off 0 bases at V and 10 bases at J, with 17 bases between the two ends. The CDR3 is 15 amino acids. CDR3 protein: CASSLVGAQGIIQYF. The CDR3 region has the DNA TGTGCCAGCAGCTTGGTGGGGGCGCAGGGCATTATTCAGTACTTC.

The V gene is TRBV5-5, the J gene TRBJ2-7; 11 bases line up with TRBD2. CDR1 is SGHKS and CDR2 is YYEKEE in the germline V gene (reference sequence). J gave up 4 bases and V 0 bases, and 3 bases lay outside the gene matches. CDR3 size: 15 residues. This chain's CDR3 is CASSLGGLAVYEQYV. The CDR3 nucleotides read TGTGCCAGCAGCTTGGGGGGACTAGCGGTATACGAGCAGTACGTC.

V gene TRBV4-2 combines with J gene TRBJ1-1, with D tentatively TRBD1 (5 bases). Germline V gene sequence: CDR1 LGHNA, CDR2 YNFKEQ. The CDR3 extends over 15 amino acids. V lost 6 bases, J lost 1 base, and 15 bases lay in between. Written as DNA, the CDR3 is TGTGCCAGCAGTCCGGGGGACTCAGAGAACACTGAAGCTTTCTTT. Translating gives CASSPGDSENTEAFF.

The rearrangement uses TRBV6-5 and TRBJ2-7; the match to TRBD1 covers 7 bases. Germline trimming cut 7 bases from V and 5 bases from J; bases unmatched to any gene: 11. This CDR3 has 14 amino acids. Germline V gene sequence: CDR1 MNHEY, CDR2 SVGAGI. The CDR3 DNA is TGTGCCAGCAACCCGCGCAGGGGGAAAGACGAGCAGTACTTC. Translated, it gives CASNPRRGKDEQYF.

CDR3 in amino acids: CASSEGFSGRSSYNEQFF. CDR3 nucleotides: TGTGCCAGCAGTGAAGGTTTTAGCGGGAGGAGCTCCTACAATGAGCAGTTCTTC. V gene TRBV6-1 combines with J gene TRBJ2-1, with 10 positions matching TRBD2. The J segment lost 0 bases and the V segment lost 1 base, leaving 6 bases of the junction unmatched. The CDR3 length is 18 residues. Germline CDR1 MNHNS, CDR2 SASEGT.